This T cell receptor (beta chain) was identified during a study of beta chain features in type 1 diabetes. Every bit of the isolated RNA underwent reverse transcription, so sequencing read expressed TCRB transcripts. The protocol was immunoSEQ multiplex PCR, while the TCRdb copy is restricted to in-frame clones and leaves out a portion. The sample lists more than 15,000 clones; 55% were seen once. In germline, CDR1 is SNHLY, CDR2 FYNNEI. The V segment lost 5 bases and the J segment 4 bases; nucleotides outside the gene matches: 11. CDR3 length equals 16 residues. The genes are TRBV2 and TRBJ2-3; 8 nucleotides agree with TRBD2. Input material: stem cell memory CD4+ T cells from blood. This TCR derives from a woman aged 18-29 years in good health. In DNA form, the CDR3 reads TGTGCCAGCAGTTACCAAGCGGGAGTTGAAGCAGATACGCAGTATTTT. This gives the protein CASSYQAGVEADTQYF.